This entry describes one TCR beta chain. What it recognizes is unknown. The patients, who ranged from 18 to 65 in age, presented with newly diagnosed hyperthyroidism lasting under 2 months. Clinical symptoms, serum thyroxine and TRAb, thyroid ultrasound and orbital computed tomography together formed the diagnostic basis. These data are taken from a study of T cells in Graves' hyperthyroidism and ophthalmopathy. Study-level information: It was at initial diagnosis, before any treatment, that peripheral blood was collected. General study results and limits: Ophthalmopathy was told apart from stable hyperthyroidism by a 13 V-J model.

The V and J ends lost 4 bases and 1 base, in that order; junction bases with no gene match: 5. The CDR3 is 16 amino acids. Per the germline V gene, CDR1 is SGHTS and CDR2 is YDEGEE. The TCR beta CDR3 regions underwent amplification using RNA transcripts as the source. Initially, a first-round RT-PCR of the TCR CDR3 employed the HTBI primer set. TCRdb used MiXCR to reprocess the multiplex PCR reads, holding one entry per CDR3 protein. This table holds about 740,000 distinct CDR3 sequences, 13% to 15% found once. The chain employs TRBV5-8 and TRBJ2-3, with TRBD1 matching over 11 bases. Sequenced: blood. The sequence was obtained from a woman aged 18-30 years with Graves' hyperthyroidism. CDR3 sequence reads: CASSRTGGQGTDTQYF. The CDR3 region has the DNA TGTGCCAGCAGCAGGACAGGGGGCCAAGGCACAGATACGCAGTATTTT.